The clone carrying this T cell receptor beta chain was recorded many times. Its target is unknown. Trimming removed 5 bases at V and 5 bases at J, with 12 bases between. The CDR3 runs to 13 residues. The germline V gene has CDR1 SGHAT and CDR2 FQNNGV. Amplifying from RNA transcripts, the study obtained TCR beta CDR3 regions. First-round RT-PCR employed HTBI primers, with a second-round multiplex PCR after it. In TCRdb, the multiplex PCR reads were re-called with MiXCR into one record per CDR3 protein. The data contain 500,000 to 700,000 distinct CDR3 sequences, about 20% of them seen just once; the ten biggest clones take up roughly 7.4%. The data were obtained in a study of Graves' ophthalmopathy and Graves' hyperthyroidism. Broader study findings: With approximately 88% sensitivity and approximately 80% specificity, a 13-signature model separated ophthalmopathy from stable hyperthyroidism.

Material: peripheral blood. This clonotype was sampled from a woman under 30 with stable Graves' hyperthyroidism. Some clones in this sample may be carry-over from other donors' samples. The rearrangement uses TRBV11-2 and TRBJ1-1, with D hard to call. CDR3 region: CASSVQGRTEAFF. For the CDR3, the DNA is TGTGCCAGCAGCGTACAAGGAAGGACTGAAGCTTTCTTT.